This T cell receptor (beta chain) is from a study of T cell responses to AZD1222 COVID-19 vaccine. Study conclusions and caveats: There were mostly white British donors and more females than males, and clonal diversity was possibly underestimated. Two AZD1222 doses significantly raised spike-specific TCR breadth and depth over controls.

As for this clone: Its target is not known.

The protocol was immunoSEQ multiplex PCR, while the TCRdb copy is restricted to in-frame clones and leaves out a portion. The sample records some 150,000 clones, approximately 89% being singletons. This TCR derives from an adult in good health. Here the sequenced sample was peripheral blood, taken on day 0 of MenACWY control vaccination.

In DNA form, the CDR3 reads TGTGCCAGCAGACTCCGGGGCGGAAACTATGGCTACACCTTC. It codes for CASRLRGGNYGYTF. The J gene is TRBJ1-2, the V gene TRBV5-4; a possible D gene is TRBD1 (5 bases). The germline V and J ends were trimmed by 5 bases and 2 bases, with 13 bases remaining between them. CDR1 and CDR2 (germline): SGHNT, YYREEE (reference sequence). The length of the CDR3 is 14 residues. Looking up the rest from reference TRBV5-4 and TRBJ1-2 gives the full variable domain: ETGVTQSPTHLIKTRGQQVTLRCSSQSGHNTVSWYQQALGQGPQFIFQYYREEENGRGNFPPRFSGLQFPNYSSELNVNALELDDSALYLCASRLRGGNYGYTFGSGTRLTVV.